Here is one T cell receptor beta chain with its context. This entry belongs to a study of control samples from healthy donors and cancer patients. Sequencing used immunoSEQ multiplex PCR; TCRdb keeps in-frame clones, though not all of them. The table has 200,000 to 250,000 clones, just under 95% seen once. The CDR3 runs to 14 residues. CDR1 is SGHRS, CDR2 YFSETQ, per germline. The V end lost 6 bases, the J end lost 0 bases, and 12 bases lay between the germline ends. The genes are TRBV5-1 and TRBJ1-1; possible D gene TRBD1, 5 bases. This receptor was obtained from a man aged 45-60 years in good health. Sequencing was performed on blood. CDR3 loop: CASTREGMNTEAFF. The CDR3, as DNA: TGCGCCAGCACCAGGGAGGGGATGAACACTGAAGCTTTCTTT. Using reference TRBV5-1 and TRBJ1-1 for the parts outside the CDR3, the full variable domain is KAGVTQTPRYLIKTRGQQVTLSCSPISGHRSVSWYQQTPGQGLQFLFEYFSETQRNKGNFPGRFSGRQFSNSRSEMNVSTLELGDSALYLCASTREGMNTEAFFGQGTRLTVV.